The 17 T cell receptor beta chains listed next were all sequenced from one sample in a study of blood T cell repertoires in COVID-19. TCRdb's table, derived via immunoSEQ multiplex PCR, lists solely in-frame clones and lacks some. Of approximately 150,000 clones listed, around 81% are singletons. Sample: peripheral blood. These receptor sequences come from a woman aged 80 or over with COVID-19, enrolled during active disease.

J is TRBJ1-2 and V is TRBV6-5; no firm D call. From germline, CDR1 is MNHEY and CDR2 SVGAGI. Trimming took off 7 bases at V and 7 bases at J, with 19 bases between the two ends. This CDR3 has 14 amino acids. The CDR3 here is CASISGGGRGGYTF. CDR3 bases: TGTGCCAGCATATCGGGAGGAGGTCGAGGTGGCTACACCTTC.

The chain carries TRBV19 and TRBJ1-1, with 7 bases identical to TRBD1. The CDR3 length is 14 residues. Losses at the gene ends were 7 bases for V and 1 base for J; bases not matched to a gene: 6. CDR1 and CDR2 (germline): LNHDA, SQIVND (reference sequence). The chain's CDR3 is CASNLGQANTEAFF. The CDR3 bases are TGTGCCAGTAACCTCGGACAGGCGAACACTGAAGCTTTCTTT.

The V and J genes are TRBV3-1 (or the pseudogene TRBV3-2) and TRBJ1-2; 8 bases are a match to TRBD1. CDR1 and CDR2 from the germline V gene are LGHDT and YNNKEL (reference sequence). V shed 4 bases, J shed 5 bases, and the junction held 3 bases outside the gene matches. The CDR3 runs to 13 residues. Written as DNA, the CDR3 is TGTGCCAGCAGCCTATACAGGGGGTATGGCTACACCTTC. This gives the protein CASSLYRGYGYTF.

This sequence joins TRBV5-1 and TRBJ2-3, with TRBD1 matching over 7 bases. Trimming at V came to 7 bases and at J to 1 base, leaving 6 bases not matched to a gene. The CDR3 has 14 amino acids. Germline loops: CDR1 SGHRS, CDR2 YFSETQ. CDR3 sequence reads: CASQYRGGTDTQYF. CDR3 coding DNA: TGCGCCAGCCAATACAGGGGTGGCACAGATACGCAGTATTTT.

The CDR3: CASRGPRGNNSPLHF. The CDR3 DNA reads TGTGCCAGCCGAGGACCCAGGGGGAATAATTCACCCCTCCACTTT. The V call is TRBV6-5, the J call TRBJ1-6; TRBD1 aligns across 7 bases. Germline trimming cut 8 bases from V and 5 bases from J; bases unmatched to any gene: 9. The CDR3 length is 15 residues. Germline-derived CDR1 and CDR2 are MNHEY and SVGAGI.

The V and J genes are TRBV6-1 and TRBJ1-2; D perhaps matches TRBD1 (6 bases). V shed 7 bases and J shed 6 bases, with 15 bases lying between them. The length of the CDR3 is 13 residues. Germline CDR1 and CDR2: MNHNS and SASEGT. The CDR3 sequence is CASTEGEYHGYTF. For the CDR3, the DNA is TGTGCCAGCACCGAGGGGGAATATCATGGCTACACCTTC.

This chain uses TRBV3-1 (or the pseudogene TRBV3-2) with TRBJ2-5, with D possibly being TRBD2 (6 bases). The CDR3 sequence is 16 residues long. CDR1 is LGHDT and CDR2 is YNNKEL in the germline V gene (reference sequence). Trimming cost V 4 bases and J 1 base, with 16 bases left between them. Here the CDR3 DNA reads TGTGCCAGCAGCCCGCTGACTAGTTGGTCCCAAGAGACCCAGTACTTC. Encoded protein: CASSPLTSWSQETQYF.

This chain connects TRBV5-5 to TRBJ2-7; 8 bases fit TRBD1. With 3 bases clipped from V and 2 bases from J, the junction kept 4 bases outside the gene matches. CDR3 length: 14 amino acids. Per the germline V gene, CDR1 is SGHKS and CDR2 is YYEKEE (reference sequence). The CDR3 here is CASSWGQVPYEQYF. Written as DNA, the CDR3 is TGTGCCAGCAGCTGGGGACAGGTACCCTACGAGCAGTACTTC. The variable domain in full, completed from reference TRBV5-5 and TRBJ2-7, reads DAGVTQSPTHLIKTRGQQVTLRCSPISGHKSVSWYQQVLGQGPQFIFQYYEKEERGRGNFPDRFSARQFPNYSSELNVNALLLGDSALYLCASSWGQVPYEQYFGPGTRLTVT.

J is TRBJ1-5 and V is TRBV27, with TRBD1 identical over 8 bases. The CDR3 sequence is 15 residues long. J lost 4 bases, V lost 3 bases, and 5 bases had no gene match. Germline V gene data show CDR1 as MNHEY and CDR2 as SMNVEV (reference sequence). The CDR3: CASSFSGGGNQPQHF. As DNA, the CDR3 is TGTGCCAGCAGTTTCTCAGGGGGCGGAAATCAGCCCCAGCATTTT.

The chain recombines TRBV18 with TRBJ2-1; tentatively, D is TRBD1 (5 bases). The V and J ends lost 0 bases and 10 bases respectively, with 13 bases between them. Per germline, CDR1 KGHSH and CDR2 LQKENI. This CDR3 has 14 amino acids. The CDR3 bases are TGTGCCAGCTCACCACCGTCCAGGGTTGGGGAGCAGTTCTTC. Its protein is CASSPPSRVGEQFF.

CDR3 bases: TGTGCCAGCAGCCAAGAAAGCGGGAGGTCGGGGGAGACCCAGTACTTC. It translates to CASSQESGRSGETQYF. J is TRBJ2-5 and V is TRBV3-1 (or the pseudogene TRBV3-2); 9 nucleotides align to TRBD2. The CDR3 runs 16 residues. In germline, CDR1 is LGHDT, CDR2 YNNKEL (reference sequence). V dropped 0 bases and J dropped 5; count of bases not matched to a gene: 7.

The J gene is TRBJ2-5, the V gene TRBV5-1; TRBD1 might be the D (5 bases). The germline V gene encodes CDR1 SGHRS and CDR2 YFSETQ. Trimming removed 0 bases from V and 0 bases from J, with 6 bases in between. The CDR3 runs to 14 residues. CDR3 bases: TGCGCCAGCAGCTTGGCAGGGCACCAAGAGACCCAGTACTTC. The encoded protein is CASSLAGHQETQYF.

V is TRBV11-1 and J is TRBJ2-7; 9 bases map to TRBD1. V lost 5 bases and J lost 5; bases outside the gene matches: 7. There are 14 residues in the CDR3. Germline CDR1 and CDR2: SGHAT and FQDESV (reference sequence). The CDR3 DNA sequence: TGTGCCAGCAGCCTTCCGGGACAGGGAAACGAGCAGTACTTC. It translates to CASSLPGQGNEQYF.

This clone was found once. The chain uses TRBV6-5 and TRBJ1-2, with D maybe TRBD1 (6 bases). V lost 6 bases and J lost 3, with 11 bases in between. The germline V gene encodes CDR1 MNHEY and CDR2 SVGAGI. This CDR3 comprises 13 residues. As DNA, the CDR3 is TGTGCCAGCAGGTTGGGACACTACTATGGCTACACCTTC. Translating it yields CASRLGHYYGYTF.

This clone came up once. The gene calls are TRBV7-8 and TRBJ2-5; TRBD1 matches 10 bases. The CDR3 consists of 15 residues. J was trimmed by 4 bases and V by 3 bases; bases with no gene match: 5. From germline, CDR1 is SGHVS and CDR2 FQNEAQ. The CDR3 loop reads CASSFSRTGGETQYF. CDR3 nucleotide sequence: TGTGCCAGCAGCTTTTCCCGGACAGGGGGAGAGACCCAGTACTTC. The complete variable domain, with remaining parts taken from reference TRBV7-8 and TRBJ2-5, reads GAGVSQSPRYKVAKRGQDVALRCDPISGHVSLFWYQQALGQGPEFLTYFQNEAQLDKSGLPSDRFFAERPEGSVSTLKIQRTQQEDSAVYLCASSFSRTGGETQYFGPGTRLLVL.

V usage is TRBV6-5 and J usage is TRBJ2-5; 7 bases map to TRBD2. From germline, CDR1 is MNHEY and CDR2 SVGAGI. The trim removed 7 bases at V and 5 bases at J, leaving 7 bases unmatched. The CDR3 covers 13 residues. DNA for the CDR3: TGTGCCAGCAAGCACGGGGGAGGGGAGACCCAGTACTTC. This encodes CASKHGGGETQYF.

The gene calls are TRBV5-8 and TRBJ1-2; D possibly corresponds to TRBD1 (5 bases). Germline values: CDR1 SGHTS, CDR2 YDEGEE. Between the trimmed V and J ends, which lost 4 bases and 5 bases, there was a span of 15 bases. This CDR3 spans 14 amino acids. The DNA of the CDR3 is TGTGCCAGCAGCCGGGTGGGGCTGGGGTATGGCTACACCTTC. Its translation is CASSRVGLGYGYTF.